The next 28 T cell receptor beta chains were all read from a single sample in a study of blood T cell repertoires in COVID-19. Sequencing used immunoSEQ multiplex PCR; TCRdb keeps in-frame clones, though not all of them. The table shows about 250,000 clones, with around 80% occurring only once. Sequenced: PBMCs or T cells enriched from blood (not recorded which). Receptors were obtained from a middle-aged man who had been exposed to COVID-19.

This chain links TRBV27 with TRBJ1-1; D is uncertain. The CDR3 has 14 amino acids. The V end lost 7 bases, the J end lost 2 bases, and 14 bases lay between the germline ends. CDR1 MNHEY and CDR2 SMNVEV come from the germline V gene (reference sequence). The CDR3 DNA follows: TGTGCCAGCAACGTGTTGGGAGGTAACACTGAAGCTTTCTTT. Translating gives CASNVLGGNTEAFF.

The chain couples TRBV6-5 to TRBJ2-7; maybe TRBD2 (5 bases). The V gene's germline CDR1 is MNHEY and CDR2 SVGAGI. The CDR3 totals 14 residues. Deletions cut 0 bases from V and 6 bases from J, with 12 bases between. CDR3 in DNA: TGTGCCAGCAGTTACTCGGGTCGGGAAGGCGAGCAGTACTTC. Protein product: CASSYSGREGEQYF.

This sequence joins TRBV11-3 and TRBJ2-2; the match to TRBD2 covers 7 bases. The CDR3 is 15 amino acids. J gave up 5 bases and V 4 bases, and 7 bases lay outside the gene matches. Germline-derived CDR1 and CDR2 are SGHNT and YENEEA. The CDR3 spells CASSSGGSSTGELFF. The CDR3 DNA sequence: TGTGCCAGCAGCTCGGGCGGGAGTAGTACCGGGGAGCTGTTTTTT.

The chain recombines TRBV21-1 with TRBJ1-1; no check of the table's D call, TRBD1, against the DNA was made. TRBV21-1 is assigned pseudogene status. This CDR3 is 14 amino acids long. The CDR3 sequence: CASSKTRQVTEAFF. The CDR3, as DNA: TGTGCCAGCAGCAAAACCAGACAGGTCACTGAAGCTTTCTTT.

The rearrangement links TRBV29-1 to TRBJ1-3, with a weak D call TRBD1 (6 bases). V was trimmed by 7 bases and J by 2 bases, leaving 15 bases between them. This CDR3 has 14 amino acids. The germline gives CDR1 SQVTM, CDR2 ANQGSEA. This chain's CDR3 is CSGKLDSAGNTIYF. The CDR3 DNA is TGCAGCGGTAAACTGGACAGCGCTGGAAACACCATATATTTT.

This clone was observed once. The V call is TRBV5-1, the J call TRBJ2-1, with D perhaps matching TRBD1 (7 bases). The germline gives CDR1 SGHRS, CDR2 YFSETQ. The CDR3 consists of 15 residues. The V and J ends lost 2 bases and 7 bases respectively, with 16 bases between them. The CDR3 loop reads CASSLRQTGRNEQFF. CDR3 coding DNA: TGCGCCAGCAGCTTAAGACAGACAGGGAGGAATGAGCAGTTCTTC.

This rearrangement joins TRBV7-2 to TRBJ2-5; tentative D call: TRBD2 (6 bases). V was trimmed by 2 bases and J by 5 bases, leaving 12 bases between them. There are 14 residues in the CDR3. Germline loops: CDR1 SGHTA, CDR2 FQGNSA. The CDR3 DNA follows: TGTGCCAGCAGCTTACTAGCGAGGAGGGAGACCCAGTACTTC. Its protein is CASSLLARRETQYF.

The J gene is TRBJ1-1, the V gene TRBV3-1 (or the pseudogene TRBV3-2); 10 nucleotides agree with TRBD1. Trimming cost V 0 bases and J 9 bases; bases outside gene matches: 7. The CDR3 length is 15 residues. Germline CDR1 LGHDT, CDR2 YNNKEL (reference sequence). Here the CDR3 DNA reads TGTGCCAGCAGCCAAGATCTGGGGACAGGGGCGAAAGCTTTCTTT. This codes for CASSQDLGTGAKAFF.

The CDR3 loop reads CASTLRAGREQYF. Here the CDR3 DNA reads TGTGCCAGCACCCTACGAGCGGGACGCGAGCAGTACTTC. The chain joins TRBV28 to TRBJ2-7; 7 nucleotides align to TRBD2. The germline V gene encodes CDR1 MDHEN and CDR2 SYDVKM. The CDR3 sequence is 13 residues long. V dropped 7 bases and J dropped 6; count of bases not matched to a gene: 9. Full variable domain (remainder filled in from reference TRBV28 and TRBJ2-7): DVKVTQSSRYLVKRTGEKVFLECVQDMDHENMFWYRQDPGLGLRLIYFSYDVKMKEKGDIPEGYSVSREKKERFSLILESASTNQTSMYLCASTLRAGREQYFGPGTRLTVT.

This rearrangement joins TRBV14 to TRBJ2-7; perhaps TRBD2 as D (5 bases). The CDR3 has 15 amino acids. CDR1 and CDR2 (germline): SGHDN, FVKESK. V lost 4 bases and J lost 1, with 14 bases in between. CDR3 sequence: CASSPIGEQSYEQYF. CDR3 nucleotide sequence: TGTGCCAGCAGCCCAATCGGGGAGCAATCCTACGAGCAGTACTTC.

This clone was seen a single time. This chain joins TRBV5-1 and TRBJ2-3; 7 positions agree with TRBD1. V lost 0 bases and J lost 0; bases outside the gene matches: 7. The germline V gene encodes CDR1 SGHRS and CDR2 YFSETQ. CDR3 length: 17 residues. This CDR3 reads CASSLAVGTASTDTQYF. As DNA, the CDR3 is TGCGCCAGCAGCTTGGCCGTAGGGACAGCTAGCACAGATACGCAGTATTTT.

V gene TRBV7-3 combines with J gene TRBJ2-7; 7 bases agree with TRBD1. J was trimmed by 3 bases and V by 5 bases; bases with no gene match: 4. This CDR3 has 13 residues. Germline CDR1 is SGHTA and CDR2 is FQGTGA. The CDR3 sequence: CASSTRQGYEQYF. The DNA of the CDR3 is TGTGCCAGCAGCACCCGACAGGGCTACGAGCAGTACTTC.

The sample holds a few counts of this clone. This chain uses TRBV6-5 with TRBJ2-7; 8 bases agree with TRBD2. The CDR3 runs to 14 residues. The germline CDR1 and CDR2 sequences are MNHEY and SVGAGI. Unmatched junction bases numbered 10, after V lost 7 bases and J lost 5 bases. The CDR3 nucleotides read TGTGCCAGCATACCCTCCGGCGGGAGGAACGAGCAGTACTTC. It encodes CASIPSGGRNEQYF.

The V call is TRBV7-9, the J call TRBJ2-7; the match to TRBD2 covers 8 bases. The CDR3 length is 15 residues. Trimming at V came to 4 bases and at J to 0 bases, leaving 5 bases not matched to a gene. Germline V lookup: CDR1 SEHNR, CDR2 FQNEAQ (reference sequence). The CDR3 protein is CASSSLAGTSYEQYF. In DNA form, the CDR3 reads TGTGCCAGCAGCTCCCTAGCGGGTACCTCCTACGAGCAGTACTTC.

This clone was counted a few times. The chain links TRBV7-9 to TRBJ2-7; weak D call: TRBD1 (5 bases). This CDR3 has 11 amino acids. Germline V gene lookup returns CDR1 SEHNR and CDR2 FQNEAQ (reference sequence). Between the trimmed V and J ends, which lost 3 bases and 12 bases, there was a span of 12 bases. The CDR3 DNA reads as TGTGCCAGCAGCTTTGACAGTAGGCTGTACTTC. This sequence encodes CASSFDSRLYF.

A word on this clone: This same CDR3 is encoded by further DNA sequences in the sample. The rearrangement uses TRBV29-1 and TRBJ2-6; TRBD1 is a possible D gene (5 bases). This CDR3 contains 13 residues. Germline-derived CDR1 and CDR2 are SQVTM and ANQGSEA. V shed 4 bases and J shed 1 base, with 5 bases lying between them. CDR3 loop: CSVAGSGANVLTF. The CDR3 DNA reads as TGCAGCGTTGCAGGGTCTGGGGCCAACGTCCTGACTTTC.

V usage is TRBV7-9 and J usage is TRBJ1-4; 7 positions agree with TRBD1. CDR3 length equals 17 residues. CDR1 is SEHNR and CDR2 is FQNEAQ in the germline V gene (reference sequence). Losses at the gene ends were 4 bases for V and 11 bases for J; bases not matched to a gene: 19. The CDR3: CASSSRERGQDLLKLFF. For the CDR3, the DNA is TGTGCCAGCAGCTCTAGAGAGAGGGGGCAGGATTTGTTGAAACTGTTTTTT.

The chain has TRBV20-1 and TRBJ2-5; D is perhaps TRBD2 (6 bases). Deletions cut 4 bases from V and 6 bases from J, with 9 bases between. The CDR3 consists of 11 residues. The germline V gene encodes CDR1 DFQATT and CDR2 SNEGSKA (reference sequence). The CDR3 coding sequence is TGCAGTGCTACGGGGAGGAAGACCCAGTACTTC. Its protein product is CSATGRKTQYF.

The V call is TRBV30, the J call TRBJ2-2; no definite D call. The V and J ends lost 4 bases and 6 bases respectively, with 12 bases between them. The CDR3 length is 13 residues. Germline CDR1 is GTSNPN and CDR2 is SVGIG (reference sequence). The CDR3 sequence: CAWNGVGPGELFF. For the CDR3, the DNA is TGTGCCTGGAATGGAGTGGGTCCCGGGGAGCTGTTTTTT.

V usage is TRBV15 and J usage is TRBJ2-1, with TRBD1 matching 7 bases. The ends lost 1 base at V and 9 bases at J; junction bases unmatched: 6. Per the germline V gene, CDR1 is LNHNV and CDR2 is YYDKDF (reference sequence). This CDR3 spans 14 amino acids. The CDR3 sequence: CATSRGQGVGEQFF. DNA for the CDR3: TGTGCCACCAGCAGAGGTCAGGGGGTCGGTGAGCAGTTCTTC.

The chain links TRBV11-3 to TRBJ1-2, with TRBD1 matching 7 bases. Trimming at V came to 4 bases and at J to 3 bases, leaving 5 bases not matched to a gene. Germline V CDR1 and CDR2: SGHNT, YENEEA. CDR3 length equals 14 residues. The CDR3 reads CASSSHRGDYGYTF. The CDR3 region has the DNA TGTGCCAGCAGCTCCCACAGGGGTGACTATGGCTACACCTTC.

This chain joins TRBV2 and TRBJ2-4; no firm D call. Between the trimmed V and J ends, which lost 3 bases and 9 bases, there was a span of 6 bases. The CDR3 is 11 residues long. In germline, CDR1 is SNHLY, CDR2 FYNNEI. CDR3 bases: TGTGCCAGCAGTGACGTACTCATTCAGTACTTC. It yields the protein CASSDVLIQYF.

This clone was detected a few times. The V gene is TRBV30, the J gene TRBJ1-4; the D gene is possibly TRBD1 (6 bases). CDR3 length: 15 amino acids. The germline V gene encodes CDR1 GTSNPN and CDR2 SVGIG (reference sequence). V lost 5 bases and J 8 bases, leaving 21 bases between the germline ends. In DNA, the CDR3 is TGTGCCTGGTCGGCCAGCGGGAGCAGGGGCGAAAAACTGTTTTTT. It encodes CAWSASGSRGEKLFF.

V usage is TRBV6-5 and J usage is TRBJ1-1; D uncertain. Germline V gene data show CDR1 as MNHEY and CDR2 as SVGAGI. Trimming took 2 bases from V and 4 from J, leaving 8 bases between them. This CDR3 region has 13 residues. For the CDR3, the DNA is TGTGCCAGCAGTTACCGGTATACCACTGAAGCTTTCTTT. Protein sequence: CASSYRYTTEAFF.

The chain couples TRBV7-9 to TRBJ1-3; tentative D call: TRBD1 (5 bases). Germline V gene sequence: CDR1 SEHNR, CDR2 FQNEAQ (reference sequence). The V end was cut by 6 bases, the J end by 0 bases, with 12 bases between. The CDR3 is made up of 15 amino acids. Here the CDR3 reads CASRTTGDSGNTIYF. Here the CDR3 DNA reads TGTGCCAGCAGAACGACGGGGGACTCTGGAAACACCATATATTTT.

The CDR3 sequence is CASSLRGGGYAGTDTQYF. CDR3 coding DNA: TGTGCCAGCAGTTTACGCGGGGGAGGATACGCCGGCACAGATACGCAGTATTTT. This chain connects TRBV28 to TRBJ2-3, with 7 bases matching TRBD2. With V trimmed by 2 bases and J by 1 base, 12 bases remained unmatched. CDR3 length: 18 residues. In germline, CDR1 is MDHEN, CDR2 SYDVKM.

The V and J genes are TRBV4-1 and TRBJ2-1, with 11 bases that match TRBD2. V lost 2 bases and J lost 4; bases outside the gene matches: 7. The CDR3 is 17 amino acids. The V gene's germline CDR1 is MGHRA and CDR2 YSYEKL. This CDR3 is CASSQSLTSGGYNEQFF. The DNA of the CDR3 is TGCGCCAGCAGCCAATCCCTTACTAGCGGGGGTTACAATGAGCAGTTCTTC.

The chain couples TRBV7-2 to TRBJ2-7; no firm D call. The CDR3 covers 13 residues. Germline V gene sequence: CDR1 SGHTA, CDR2 FQGNSA. V lost 3 bases, J lost 5 bases, and 11 bases lay in between. The CDR3 here is CASSFGPVDEQYF. Written as DNA, the CDR3 is TGTGCCAGCAGCTTTGGGCCGGTGGACGAGCAGTACTTC.